Presented here are 5 T cell receptor beta chains from one specimen sequenced in a study of T cell responses to AZD1222 COVID-19 vaccine. Here immunoSEQ multiplex PCR was the method, and the copy in TCRdb shows in-frame clones only, minus some. Among 45,000 to 55,000 clones listed, about 86% were seen once. The sequenced sample was peripheral blood, obtained on day 0 of AZD1222 vaccination. The receptors come from an adult in good health.

The chain is built from TRBV15 and TRBJ1-6; D is unresolved. Germline V lookup: CDR1 LNHNV, CDR2 YYDKDF (reference sequence). The CDR3 is 11 amino acids. The V gene lost 0 bases and the J gene lost 9 bases, with 0 bases spanning the gap. CDR3 region: CATSRDSPLHF. The CDR3 DNA follows: TGTGCCACCAGCAGAGATTCACCCCTCCACTTT.

The J gene is TRBJ1-5, the V gene TRBV6-5; D call uncertain. The CDR3 spans 10 residues. Germline CDR1 is MNHEY and CDR2 is SVGAGI. The V and J ends lost 8 bases and 7 bases respectively, with 6 bases between them. CDR3 sequence reads: CASSTQPQHF. CDR3 sequence (DNA): TGTGCCAGCTCTACCCAGCCCCAGCATTTT.

The chain couples TRBV6-6 to TRBJ1-1, with 7 bases identical to TRBD1. The CDR3 sequence is 16 residues long. Unmatched junction bases numbered 13, after V lost 6 bases and J lost 3 bases. The germline V gene encodes CDR1 MNHNY and CDR2 SVGAGI (reference sequence). DNA for the CDR3: TGTGCCAGCAGATCCTTGGGACAGTGGATAGACACTGAAGCTTTCTTT. This sequence encodes CASRSLGQWIDTEAFF.

V is TRBV7-3 and J is TRBJ2-2; D uncertain. Germline V gene sequence: CDR1 SGHTA, CDR2 FQGTGA. The CDR3 has 13 amino acids. Trimming stripped 2 bases from V and 5 bases from J, with 6 bases between. The DNA of the CDR3 is TGTGCCAGCAGCTTAGGTGGGACCGGGGAGCTGTTTTTT. Protein sequence: CASSLGGTGELFF.

CDR3 DNA: TGCGCCAGCAGCCGCATGCCGGGACCGAGCGCCACAGATACGCAGTATTTT. Translating gives CASSRMPGPSATDTQYF. The chain has TRBV4-1 and TRBJ2-3; D is tentatively TRBD1 or TRBD2 (5 bases each). The CDR3 spans 17 residues. With 4 bases removed from V and 2 bases from J, the gap between germline ends came to 19 bases. Germline CDR1 and CDR2: MGHRA and YSYEKL.